This T cell receptor beta chain was sequenced in a study of blood T cell repertoires in COVID-19. About the research overall: From T cells, B-cell-depleted T cells, or PBMCs came the material, which was cDNA or gDNA.

V was pared by 1 base and J by 5 bases, with 17 bases between. This CDR3 has 16 amino acids. CDR1 and CDR2 (germline): MNHEY, SMNVEV (reference sequence). Per the authors' pipeline: Cell counts per sample came from amplifying reference gene primers. Clones were read by immunoSEQ multiplex PCR, and TCRdb kept only the in-frame ones, dropping some. The V and J calls and the clone size are those of that table, but D and trimming were determined from the DNA. The sample lists almost 400,000 clones, approximately 90% occurring once. This chain links TRBV27 with TRBJ2-5; maybe TRBD1 (7 bases). The sequence derives from a woman in her 30s with acute COVID-19. Sequenced: PBMCs or T cells enriched from blood (not recorded which). The CDR3 nucleotides read TGTGCCAGCAGTTTATACCCAGACAGGGAGGAGGAGACCCAGTACTTC. Residues: CASSLYPDREEETQYF.